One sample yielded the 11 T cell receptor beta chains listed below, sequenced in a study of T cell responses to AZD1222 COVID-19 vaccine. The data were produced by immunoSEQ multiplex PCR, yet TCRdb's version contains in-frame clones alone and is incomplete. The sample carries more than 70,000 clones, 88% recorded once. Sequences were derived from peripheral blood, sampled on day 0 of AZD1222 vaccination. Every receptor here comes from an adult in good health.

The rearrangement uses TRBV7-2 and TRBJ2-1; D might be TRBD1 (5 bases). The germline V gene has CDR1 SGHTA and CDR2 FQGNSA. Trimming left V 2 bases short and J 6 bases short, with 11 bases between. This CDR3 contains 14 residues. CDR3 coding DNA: TGTGCCAGCAGCTTACAGGGATCCCTCAATGAGCAGTTCTTC. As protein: CASSLQGSLNEQFF.

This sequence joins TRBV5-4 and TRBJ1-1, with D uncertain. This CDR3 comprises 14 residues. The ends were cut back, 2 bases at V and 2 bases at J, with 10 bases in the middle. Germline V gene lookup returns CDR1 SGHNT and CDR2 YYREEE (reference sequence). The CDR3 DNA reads TGTGCCAGCAGCTTATCTAGGGCTAACACTGAAGCTTTCTTT. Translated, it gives CASSLSRANTEAFF.

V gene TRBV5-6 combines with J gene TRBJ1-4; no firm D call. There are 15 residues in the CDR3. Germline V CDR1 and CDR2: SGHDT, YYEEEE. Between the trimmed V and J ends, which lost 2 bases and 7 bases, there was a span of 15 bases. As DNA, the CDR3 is TGTGCCAGCAGCTTCGGGCAAAGAGGGAGTGAAAAACTGTTTTTT. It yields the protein CASSFGQRGSEKLFF.

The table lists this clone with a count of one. This chain's CDR3 is CAWSGTGAHQPQHF. CDR3 sequence (DNA): TGTGCCTGGAGTGGGACAGGGGCACACCAGCCCCAGCATTTT. The rearrangement uses TRBV30 and TRBJ1-5; 9 nucleotides match TRBD1. Germline-derived CDR1 and CDR2 are GTSNPN and SVGIG (reference sequence). This CDR3 region has 14 residues. After removal of 1 base from V and 7 bases from J, the junction contained 5 bases not matched to a gene.

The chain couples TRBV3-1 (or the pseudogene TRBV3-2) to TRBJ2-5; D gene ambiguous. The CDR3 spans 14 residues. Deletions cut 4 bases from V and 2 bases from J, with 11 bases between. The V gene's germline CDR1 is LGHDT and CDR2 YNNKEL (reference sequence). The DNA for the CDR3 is TGTGCCAGCAGCCTTAACAGCGATCAAGAGACCCAGTACTTC. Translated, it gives CASSLNSDQETQYF.

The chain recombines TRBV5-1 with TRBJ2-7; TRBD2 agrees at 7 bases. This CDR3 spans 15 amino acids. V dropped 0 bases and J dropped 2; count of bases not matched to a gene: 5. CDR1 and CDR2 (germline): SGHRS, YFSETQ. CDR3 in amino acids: CASSLDSSGPYEQYF. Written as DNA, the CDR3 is TGCGCCAGCAGCTTGGATTCTAGCGGACCCTACGAGCAGTACTTC.

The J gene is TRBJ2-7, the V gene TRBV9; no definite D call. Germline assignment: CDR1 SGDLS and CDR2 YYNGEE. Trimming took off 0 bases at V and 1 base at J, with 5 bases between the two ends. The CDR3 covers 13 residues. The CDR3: CASSVDGSYEQYF. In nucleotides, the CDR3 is TGTGCCAGCAGCGTAGATGGATCCTACGAGCAGTACTTC.

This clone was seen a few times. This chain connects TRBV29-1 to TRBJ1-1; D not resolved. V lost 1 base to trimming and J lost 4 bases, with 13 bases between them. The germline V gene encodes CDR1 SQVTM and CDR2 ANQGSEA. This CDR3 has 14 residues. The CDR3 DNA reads TGCAGCGTTGAAGTAGATCTTCGAGTCACTGAAGCTTTCTTT. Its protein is CSVEVDLRVTEAFF.

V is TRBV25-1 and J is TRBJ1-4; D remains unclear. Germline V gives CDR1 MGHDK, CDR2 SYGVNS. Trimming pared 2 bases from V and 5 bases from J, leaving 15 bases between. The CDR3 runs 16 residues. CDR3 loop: CASSEQTDGENEKLFF. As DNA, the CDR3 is TGTGCCAGCAGTGAACAAACGGACGGGGAGAATGAAAAACTGTTTTTT.

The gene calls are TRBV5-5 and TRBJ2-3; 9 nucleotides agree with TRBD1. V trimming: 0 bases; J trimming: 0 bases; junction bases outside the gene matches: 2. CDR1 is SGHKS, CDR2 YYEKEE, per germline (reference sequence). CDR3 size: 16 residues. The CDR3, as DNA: TGTGCCAGCAGCTTGGCCGGACAGGGGAGCACAGATACGCAGTATTTT. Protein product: CASSLAGQGSTDTQYF. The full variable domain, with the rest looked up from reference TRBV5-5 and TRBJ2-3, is DAGVTQSPTHLIKTRGQQVTLRCSPISGHKSVSWYQQVLGQGPQFIFQYYEKEERGRGNFPDRFSARQFPNYSSELNVNALLLGDSALYLCASSLAGQGSTDTQYFGPGTRLTVL.

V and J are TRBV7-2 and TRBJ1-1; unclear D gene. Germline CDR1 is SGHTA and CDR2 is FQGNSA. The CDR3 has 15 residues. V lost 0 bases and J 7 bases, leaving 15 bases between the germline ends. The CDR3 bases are TGTGCCAGCAGCTTAGCGGTTTTCGTCGGGGATGAAGCTTTCTTT. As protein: CASSLAVFVGDEAFF.